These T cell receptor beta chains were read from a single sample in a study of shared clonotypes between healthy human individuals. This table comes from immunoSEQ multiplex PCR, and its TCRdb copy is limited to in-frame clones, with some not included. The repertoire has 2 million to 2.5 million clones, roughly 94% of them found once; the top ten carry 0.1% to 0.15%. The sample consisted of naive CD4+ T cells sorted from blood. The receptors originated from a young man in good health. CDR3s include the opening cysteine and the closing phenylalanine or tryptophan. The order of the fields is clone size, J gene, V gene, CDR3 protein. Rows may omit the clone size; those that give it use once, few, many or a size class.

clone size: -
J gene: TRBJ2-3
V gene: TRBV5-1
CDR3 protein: CASSLAGTYTDTQYF

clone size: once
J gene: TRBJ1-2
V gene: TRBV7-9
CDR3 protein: CASSALRQADGYTF

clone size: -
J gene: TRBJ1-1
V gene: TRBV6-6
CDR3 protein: CARGWSVEAFF

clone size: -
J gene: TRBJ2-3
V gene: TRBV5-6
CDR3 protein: CASSLGGGALTDTQYF

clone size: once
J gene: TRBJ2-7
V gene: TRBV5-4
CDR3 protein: CASSLGGDPSYEQYF

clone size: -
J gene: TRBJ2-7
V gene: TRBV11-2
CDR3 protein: CASSLVGNEQYF

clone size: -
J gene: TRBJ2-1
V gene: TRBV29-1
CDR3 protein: CSVRGGGHSNEQFF

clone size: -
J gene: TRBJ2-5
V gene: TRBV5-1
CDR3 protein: CASSLEAGEEETQYF

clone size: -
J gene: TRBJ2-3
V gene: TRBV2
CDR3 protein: CASRPGQPASTDTQYF

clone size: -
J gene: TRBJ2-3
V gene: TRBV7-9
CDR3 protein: CASRGQGYTDTQYF

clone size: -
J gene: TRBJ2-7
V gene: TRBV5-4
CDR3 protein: CASSLAGDSYEQYF

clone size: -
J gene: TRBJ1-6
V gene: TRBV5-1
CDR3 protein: CASSWGTGPNSPLHF

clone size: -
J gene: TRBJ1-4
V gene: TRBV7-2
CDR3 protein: CASSPRQGVNEKLFF

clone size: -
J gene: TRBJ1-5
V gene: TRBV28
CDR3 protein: CASSLRQVNQPQHF

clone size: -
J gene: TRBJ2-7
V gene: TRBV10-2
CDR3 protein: CASSELIAGPLEQYF

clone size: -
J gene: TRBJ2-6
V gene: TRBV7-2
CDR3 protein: CASSHSPGSGANVLTF

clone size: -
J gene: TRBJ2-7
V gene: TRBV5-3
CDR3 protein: CARSPLRYEQYF

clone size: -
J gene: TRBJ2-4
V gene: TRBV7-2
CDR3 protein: CASSLGYIQYF

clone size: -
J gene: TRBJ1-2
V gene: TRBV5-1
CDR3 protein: CASSTGQVYNYGYTF

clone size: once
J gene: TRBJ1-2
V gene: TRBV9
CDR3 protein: CASSVDAGTLEGYTF

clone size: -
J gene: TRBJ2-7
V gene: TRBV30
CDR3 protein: CAWSKVYNEQYF

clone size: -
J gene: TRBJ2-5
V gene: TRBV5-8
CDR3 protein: CASSEPAGLQETQYF

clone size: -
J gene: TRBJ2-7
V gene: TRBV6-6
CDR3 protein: CASSYDAYEQYF

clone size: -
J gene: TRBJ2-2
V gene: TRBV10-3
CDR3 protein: CAISGQGTNTGELFF

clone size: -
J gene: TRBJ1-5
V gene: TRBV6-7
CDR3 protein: CASSISPGEGSNQPQHF

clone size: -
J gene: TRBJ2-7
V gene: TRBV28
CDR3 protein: CASSLGDSSYEQYF

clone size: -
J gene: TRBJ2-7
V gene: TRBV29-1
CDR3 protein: CSVESRGLQGEQYF

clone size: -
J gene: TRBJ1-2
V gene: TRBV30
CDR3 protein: CAWSLGYGYTF

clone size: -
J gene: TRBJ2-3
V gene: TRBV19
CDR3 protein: CASSTPGGGVDTQYF

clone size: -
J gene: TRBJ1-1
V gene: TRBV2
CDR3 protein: CASSLTTGTANTEAFF

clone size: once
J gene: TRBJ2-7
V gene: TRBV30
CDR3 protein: CAWSHSSYEQYF

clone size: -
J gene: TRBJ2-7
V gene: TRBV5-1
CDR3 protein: CASSFSYVLASGSYEQYF

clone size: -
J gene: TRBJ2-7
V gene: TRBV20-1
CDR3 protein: CSGRGSYEQYF

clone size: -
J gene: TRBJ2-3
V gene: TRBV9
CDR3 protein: CASSLSILAGGLPDTQYF

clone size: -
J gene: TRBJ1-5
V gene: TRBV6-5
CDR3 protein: CASSPAGNQPQHF

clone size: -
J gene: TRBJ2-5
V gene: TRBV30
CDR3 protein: CAWQGQGQETQYF

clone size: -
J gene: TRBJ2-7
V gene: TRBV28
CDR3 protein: CASSLLAGVQYF

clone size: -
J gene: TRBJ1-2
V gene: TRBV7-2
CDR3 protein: CASSYNPGQGHGIYYGYTF

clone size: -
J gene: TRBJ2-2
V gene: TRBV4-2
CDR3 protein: CASSQDRSSGGFNTGELFF

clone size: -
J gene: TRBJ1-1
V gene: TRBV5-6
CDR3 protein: CASSFGLTATEAFF

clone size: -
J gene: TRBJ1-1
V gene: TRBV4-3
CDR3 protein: CASSPGTANTEAFF

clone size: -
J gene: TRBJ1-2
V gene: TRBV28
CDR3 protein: CASSSSSPGQLNYGYTF

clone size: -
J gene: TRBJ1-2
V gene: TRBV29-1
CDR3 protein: CSVTGQLSNYGYTF

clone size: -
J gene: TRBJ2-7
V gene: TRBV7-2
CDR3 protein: CASRTRAYEQYF

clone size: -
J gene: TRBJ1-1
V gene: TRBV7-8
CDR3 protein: CASSLGQILRGAEAFF

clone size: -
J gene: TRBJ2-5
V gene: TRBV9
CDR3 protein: CASSVQGRGSQETQYF

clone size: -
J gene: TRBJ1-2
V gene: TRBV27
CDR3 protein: CASSLVVGDYGYTF

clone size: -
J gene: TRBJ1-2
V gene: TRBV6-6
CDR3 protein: CASSKQTIYGYTF